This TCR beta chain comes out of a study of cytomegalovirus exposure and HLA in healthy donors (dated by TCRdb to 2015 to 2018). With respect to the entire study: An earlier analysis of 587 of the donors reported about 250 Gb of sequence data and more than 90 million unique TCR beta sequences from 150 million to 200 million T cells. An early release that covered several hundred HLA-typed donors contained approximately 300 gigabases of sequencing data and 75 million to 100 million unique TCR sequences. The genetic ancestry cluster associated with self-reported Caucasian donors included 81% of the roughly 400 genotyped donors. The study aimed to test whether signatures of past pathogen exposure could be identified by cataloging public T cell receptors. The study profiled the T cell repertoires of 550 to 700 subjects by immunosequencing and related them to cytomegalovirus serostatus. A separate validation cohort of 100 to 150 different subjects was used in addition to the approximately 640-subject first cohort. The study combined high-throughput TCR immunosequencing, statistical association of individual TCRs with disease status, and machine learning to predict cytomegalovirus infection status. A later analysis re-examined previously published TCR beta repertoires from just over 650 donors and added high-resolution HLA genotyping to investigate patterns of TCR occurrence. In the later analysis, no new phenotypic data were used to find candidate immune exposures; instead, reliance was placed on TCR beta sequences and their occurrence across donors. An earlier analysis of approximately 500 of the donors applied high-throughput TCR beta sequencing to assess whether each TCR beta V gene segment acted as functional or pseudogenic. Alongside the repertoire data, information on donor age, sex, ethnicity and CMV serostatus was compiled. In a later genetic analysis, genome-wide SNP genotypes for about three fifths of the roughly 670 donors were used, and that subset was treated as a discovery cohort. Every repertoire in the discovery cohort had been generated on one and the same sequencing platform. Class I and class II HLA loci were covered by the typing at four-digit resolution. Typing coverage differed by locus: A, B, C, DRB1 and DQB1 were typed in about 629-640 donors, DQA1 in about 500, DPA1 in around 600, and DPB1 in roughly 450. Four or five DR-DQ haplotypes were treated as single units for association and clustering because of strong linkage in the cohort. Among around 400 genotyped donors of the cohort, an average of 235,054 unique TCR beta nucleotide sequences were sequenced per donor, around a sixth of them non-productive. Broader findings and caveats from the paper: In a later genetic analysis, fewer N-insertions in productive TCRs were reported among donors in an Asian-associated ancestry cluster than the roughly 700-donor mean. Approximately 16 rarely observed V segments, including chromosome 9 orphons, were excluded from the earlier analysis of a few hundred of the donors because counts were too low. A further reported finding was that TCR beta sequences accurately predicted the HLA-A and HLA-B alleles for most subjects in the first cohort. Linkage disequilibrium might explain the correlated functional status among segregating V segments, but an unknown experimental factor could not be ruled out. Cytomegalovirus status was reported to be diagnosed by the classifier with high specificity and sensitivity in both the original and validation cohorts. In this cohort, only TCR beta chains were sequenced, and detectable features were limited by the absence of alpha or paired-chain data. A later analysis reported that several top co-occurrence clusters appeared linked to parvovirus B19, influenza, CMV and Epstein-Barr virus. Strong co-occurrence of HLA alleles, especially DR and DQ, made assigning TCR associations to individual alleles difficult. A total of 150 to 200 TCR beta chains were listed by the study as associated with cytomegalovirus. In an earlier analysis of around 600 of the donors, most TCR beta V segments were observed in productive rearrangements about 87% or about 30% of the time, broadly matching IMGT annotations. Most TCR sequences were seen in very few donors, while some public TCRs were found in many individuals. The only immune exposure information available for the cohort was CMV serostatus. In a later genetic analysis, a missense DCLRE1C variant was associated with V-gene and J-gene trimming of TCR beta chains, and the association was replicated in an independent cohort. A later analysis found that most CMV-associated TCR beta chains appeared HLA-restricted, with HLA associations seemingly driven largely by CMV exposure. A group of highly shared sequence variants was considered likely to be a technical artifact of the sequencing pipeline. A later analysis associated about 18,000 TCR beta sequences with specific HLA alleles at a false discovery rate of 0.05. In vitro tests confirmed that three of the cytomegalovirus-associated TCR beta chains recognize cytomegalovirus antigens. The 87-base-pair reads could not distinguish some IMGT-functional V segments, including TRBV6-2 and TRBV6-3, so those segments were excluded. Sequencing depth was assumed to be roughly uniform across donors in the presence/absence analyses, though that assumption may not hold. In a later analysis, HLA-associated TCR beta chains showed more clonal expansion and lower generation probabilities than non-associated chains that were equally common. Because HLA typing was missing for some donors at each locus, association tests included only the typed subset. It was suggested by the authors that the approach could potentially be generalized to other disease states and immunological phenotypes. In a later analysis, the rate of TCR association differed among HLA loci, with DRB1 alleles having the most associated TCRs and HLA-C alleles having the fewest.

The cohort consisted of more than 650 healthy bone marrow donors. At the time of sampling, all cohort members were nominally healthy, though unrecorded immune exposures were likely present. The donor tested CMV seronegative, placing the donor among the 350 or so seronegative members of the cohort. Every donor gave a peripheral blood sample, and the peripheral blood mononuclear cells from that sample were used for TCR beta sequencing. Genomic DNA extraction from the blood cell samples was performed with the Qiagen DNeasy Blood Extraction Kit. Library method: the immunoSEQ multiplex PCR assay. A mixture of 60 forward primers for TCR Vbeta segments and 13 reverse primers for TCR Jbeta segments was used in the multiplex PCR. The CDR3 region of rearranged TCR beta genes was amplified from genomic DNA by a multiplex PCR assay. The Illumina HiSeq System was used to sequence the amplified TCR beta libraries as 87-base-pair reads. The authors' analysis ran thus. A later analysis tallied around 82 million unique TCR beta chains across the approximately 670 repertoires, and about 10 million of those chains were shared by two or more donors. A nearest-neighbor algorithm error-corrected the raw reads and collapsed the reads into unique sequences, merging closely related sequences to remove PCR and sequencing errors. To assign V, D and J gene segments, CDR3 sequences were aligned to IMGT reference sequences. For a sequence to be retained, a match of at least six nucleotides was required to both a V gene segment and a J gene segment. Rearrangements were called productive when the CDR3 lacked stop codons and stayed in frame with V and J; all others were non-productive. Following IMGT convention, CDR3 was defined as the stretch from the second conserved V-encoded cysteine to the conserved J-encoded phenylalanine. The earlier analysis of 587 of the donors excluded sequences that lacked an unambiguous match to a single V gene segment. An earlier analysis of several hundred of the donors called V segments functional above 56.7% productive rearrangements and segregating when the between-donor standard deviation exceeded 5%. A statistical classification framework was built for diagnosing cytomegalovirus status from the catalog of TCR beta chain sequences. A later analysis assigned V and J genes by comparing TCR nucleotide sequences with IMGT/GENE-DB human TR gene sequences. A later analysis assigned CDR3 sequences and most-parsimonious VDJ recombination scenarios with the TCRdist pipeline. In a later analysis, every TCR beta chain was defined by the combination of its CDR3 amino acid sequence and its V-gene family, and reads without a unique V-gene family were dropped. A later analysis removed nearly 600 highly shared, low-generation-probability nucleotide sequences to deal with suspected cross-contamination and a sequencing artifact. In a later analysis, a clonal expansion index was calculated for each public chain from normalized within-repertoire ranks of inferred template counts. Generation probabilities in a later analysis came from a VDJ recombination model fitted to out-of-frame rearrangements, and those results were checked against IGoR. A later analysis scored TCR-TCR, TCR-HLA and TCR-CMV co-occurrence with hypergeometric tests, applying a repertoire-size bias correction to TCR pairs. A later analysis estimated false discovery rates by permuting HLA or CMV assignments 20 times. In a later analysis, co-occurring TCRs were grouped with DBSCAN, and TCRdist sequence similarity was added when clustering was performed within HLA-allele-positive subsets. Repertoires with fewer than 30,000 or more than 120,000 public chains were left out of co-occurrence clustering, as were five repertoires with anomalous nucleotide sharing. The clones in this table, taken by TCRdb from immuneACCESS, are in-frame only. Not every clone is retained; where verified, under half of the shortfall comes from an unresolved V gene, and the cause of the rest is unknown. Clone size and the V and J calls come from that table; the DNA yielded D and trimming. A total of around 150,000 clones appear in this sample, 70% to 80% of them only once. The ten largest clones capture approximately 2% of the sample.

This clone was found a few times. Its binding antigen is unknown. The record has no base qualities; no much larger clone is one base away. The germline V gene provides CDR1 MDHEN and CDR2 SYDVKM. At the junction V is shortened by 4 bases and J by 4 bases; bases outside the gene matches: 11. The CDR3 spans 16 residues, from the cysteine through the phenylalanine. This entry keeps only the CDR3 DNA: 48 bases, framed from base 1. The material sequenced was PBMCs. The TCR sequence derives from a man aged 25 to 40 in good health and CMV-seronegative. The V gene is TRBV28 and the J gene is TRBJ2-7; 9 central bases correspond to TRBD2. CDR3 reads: CASSSGNSGSPYEQYF. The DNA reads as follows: TGTGCCAGCAGTTCTGGAAATAGCGGGAGTCCGTACGAGCAGTACTTC. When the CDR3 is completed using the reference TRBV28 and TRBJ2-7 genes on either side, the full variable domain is DVKVTQSSRYLVKRTGEKVFLECVQDMDHENMFWYRQDPGLGLRLIYFSYDVKMKEKGDIPEGYSVSREKKERFSLILESASTNQTSMYLCASSSGNSGSPYEQYFGPGTRLTVT.